This is a list of T cell receptor beta chains from one sample in a study of control samples from healthy donors and cancer patients. Sequencing was performed with immunoSEQ multiplex PCR; in TCRdb, only in-frame clones are kept and a portion is missing. The repertoire holds 95,000 to 150,000 clones, over 75% seen once, with around 3% in the top ten. The sample taken for sequencing was blood. The receptors were gathered from a man between 60 and 70 years old in good health. Each CDR3 is given with its conserved first and last residue. D genes are given only for firm matches. A clone size is listed for some rows: how often the clone was seen (once, few, many), or a class if it is expanded.

V gene	D gene	J gene	clone size	CDR3 protein	CDR3 DNA
TRBV5-1	-	TRBJ1-2	-	CASRSEGGYGYTF	TGCGCCAGCAGATCGGAAGGTGGCTATGGCTACACCTTC
TRBV5-1	TRBD1	TRBJ2-7	-	CASSLASTGGFSYEQYF	TGCGCCAGCAGCTTGGCCTCGACAGGGGGCTTCTCCTACGAGCAGTACTTC
TRBV18	-	TRBJ2-3	-	CASSPSIATGITQYF	TGTGCCAGCTCACCTTCGATAGCAACAGGGATCACGCAGTATTTT
TRBV28	-	TRBJ1-1	-	CASSLWAGNTEAFF	TGTGCCAGCAGTTTATGGGCCGGGAACACTGAAGCTTTCTTT
TRBV7-2	-	TRBJ2-1	-	CASSLVRTSVYNEQFF	TGTGCCAGCAGCTTAGTACGCACGAGCGTATACAATGAGCAGTTCTTC
TRBV6-2/TRBV6-3	-	TRBJ1-1	-	CASSPTLHPEAFF	TGTGCCAGCAGTCCGACGCTCCACCCGGAAGCTTTCTTT
TRBV5-1	TRBD1	TRBJ1-1	once	CASSPGTGGGTEAFF	TGCGCCAGCAGCCCTGGGACAGGTGGGGGCACTGAAGCTTTCTTT
TRBV4-3	-	TRBJ2-3	-	CASSQDPGGGSDTQYF	TGCGCCAGCAGCCAAGACCCCGGAGGGGGCTCAGATACGCAGTATTTT
TRBV19	TRBD1	TRBJ1-4	-	CASSTPGQGVLSEKLFF	TGTGCCAGTAGTACACCGGGACAGGGGGTCTTATCTGAAAAACTGTTTTTT
TRBV2	-	TRBJ1-4	-	CASMRATNEKLFF	TGTGCCAGCATGCGGGCAACTAATGAAAAACTGTTTTTT
TRBV19	TRBD1	TRBJ2-7	-	CASMEDRGRREQYF	TGTGCCAGTATGGAGGACAGGGGGCGACGCGAGCAGTACTTC
TRBV7-8	-	TRBJ2-1	-	CASSLVSYNEQFF	TGTGCCAGCAGCTTGGTCTCCTACAATGAGCAGTTCTTC
TRBV24-1	-	TRBJ2-3	-	CATSAVSTDTQYF	TGTGCCACCAGTGCCGTTAGCACAGATACGCAGTATTTT
TRBV5-1	-	TRBJ2-3	-	CASSLGIPDTQYF	TGCGCCAGCAGCTTGGGTATTCCAGATACGCAGTATTTT
TRBV7-9	-	TRBJ1-1	-	CASSFLGGTEAFF	TGTGCCAGCAGCTTTTTAGGGGGCACTGAAGCTTTCTTT
TRBV5-4	-	TRBJ2-3	-	CASSLGGSRADTQYF	TGTGCCAGCAGCTTGGGGGGTAGTCGTGCAGATACGCAGTATTTT
TRBV28	TRBD1	TRBJ1-1	-	CASSPGTGSEAFF	TGTGCCAGCAGTCCCGGGACAGGTTCTGAAGCTTTCTTT
TRBV21-1	-	TRBJ2-7	-	CASSDRVGGSYEQYF	TGTGCCAGCAGCGACCGTGTGGGGGGCTCTTACGAGCAGTACTTC
TRBV18	-	TRBJ1-1	-	CASAPGEIMNTEAFF	TGTGCCAGCGCCCCAGGGGAAATTATGAACACTGAAGCTTTCTTT
TRBV7-2	TRBD2	TRBJ2-1	-	CASSLGFLAGDLYNEQFF	TGTGCCAGCAGCTTAGGCTTCCTAGCGGGGGACCTATACAATGAGCAGTTCTTC
TRBV19	-	TRBJ1-5	few	CASSPTWGDQPQHF	TGTGCCAGTAGCCCGACATGGGGGGACCAGCCCCAGCATTTT